The 28 T cell receptor beta chains listed next were all sequenced from one sample in a study of blood T cell repertoires in COVID-19. Assay used: immunoSEQ multiplex PCR; TCRdb lists only in-frame clones, some missing. The table includes 250,000 to 350,000 clones, around 82% detected once. Material for sequencing was peripheral blood. All receptors derive from a person aged 65 to 85 with COVID-19, enrolled during active disease.

The V call is TRBV6-6, the J call TRBJ1-5; D ambiguous. Germline assignment: CDR1 MNHNY and CDR2 SVGAGI (reference sequence). This CDR3 comprises 14 residues. Trimming cost V 4 bases and J 6 bases, with 13 bases left between them. The CDR3 DNA sequence: TGTGCCAGCAGTTCCAACACCGGACTTCAGCCCCAGCATTTT. It codes for CASSSNTGLQPQHF.

This clone was counted ten times or more. The chain joins TRBV6-5 to TRBJ2-5, with D hard to call. CDR3 length: 12 residues. The germline V gene has CDR1 MNHEY and CDR2 SVGAGI. V shed 0 bases and J shed 4 bases, with 3 bases lying between them. DNA for the CDR3: TGTGCCAGCAGTTACTCCGGAGAGACCCAGTACTTC. This sequence encodes CASSYSGETQYF.

This rearrangement joins TRBV6-5 to TRBJ1-4; D is perhaps TRBD1 (6 bases). CDR3 length: 15 amino acids. Trimming removed 5 bases at V and 1 base at J, with 11 bases between. Germline-derived CDR1 and CDR2 are MNHEY and SVGAGI. CDR3 in amino acids: CASSPWTETNEKLFF. CDR3 bases: TGTGCCAGCAGTCCCTGGACAGAAACTAATGAAAAACTGTTTTTT.

This CDR3 is CASSSDRVNQPQHF. CDR3 bases: TGTGCCAGCAGCTCCGACAGGGTCAATCAGCCCCAGCATTTT. The V call is TRBV9, the J call TRBJ1-5, with 7 positions matching TRBD1. CDR3 size: 14 residues. CDR1 and CDR2 (germline): SGDLS, YYNGEE. V lost 4 bases and J lost 3; bases outside the gene matches: 4.

The chain couples TRBV5-1 to TRBJ1-2; weak D call: TRBD1 (6 bases). This CDR3 is built from 12 residues. CDR1 is SGHRS, CDR2 YFSETQ, per germline. V gave up 5 bases and J gave up 2 bases, with 7 bases separating them. For the CDR3, the DNA is TGCGCCAGCAGGGACAGCAACTATGGCTACACCTTC. Protein: CASRDSNYGYTF. The full variable domain, rest sourced from reference TRBV5-1 and TRBJ1-2, is KAGVTQTPRYLIKTRGQQVTLSCSPISGHRSVSWYQQTPGQGLQFLFEYFSETQRNKGNFPGRFSGRQFSNSRSEMNVSTLELGDSALYLCASRDSNYGYTFGSGTRLTVV.

CDR3 region: CASSPPTDTQYF. The CDR3 region has the DNA TGTGCCAGCAGCCCCCCAACAGATACGCAGTATTTT. The chain links TRBV9 to TRBJ2-3; D uncertain. This CDR3 contains 12 residues. Per the germline V gene, CDR1 is SGDLS and CDR2 is YYNGEE. V dropped 4 bases and J dropped 3 bases, with 6 bases sitting between them.

The V call is TRBV7-3, the J call TRBJ2-1; D unclear. The CDR3 has 13 amino acids. CDR1 and CDR2 from the germline V gene are SGHTA and FQGTGA. V was pared by 1 base and J by 3 bases, with 4 bases between. This CDR3 is CASSLSSYNEQFF. The CDR3 DNA reads TGTGCCAGCAGCTTAAGCAGCTACAATGAGCAGTTCTTC.

This chain joins TRBV27 and TRBJ1-5, with D perhaps TRBD1 (6 bases). The V gene lost 4 bases and the J gene lost 5 bases, with 15 bases spanning the gap. This CDR3 has 15 residues. Germline assignment: CDR1 MNHEY and CDR2 SMNVEV (reference sequence). The CDR3 here is CASSYRAPIDQPQHF. The CDR3 DNA sequence: TGTGCCAGCAGTTACAGGGCCCCGATCGATCAGCCCCAGCATTTT.

CDR3 sequence: CASSLGTGGRETQYF. Written as DNA, the CDR3 is TGTGCCAGCAGCTTAGGGACAGGGGGTCGGGAGACCCAGTACTTC. The chain uses TRBV7-2 and TRBJ2-5; 10 bases are a match to TRBD1. Germline lookup yields CDR1 SGHTA and CDR2 FQGNSA. CDR3 length: 15 residues. With 1 base clipped from V and 5 bases from J, the junction kept 4 bases outside the gene matches.

The V call is TRBV2, the J call TRBJ1-2; D not certain. Germline V CDR1 and CDR2: SNHLY, FYNNEI. Trimming left V 6 bases short and J 4 bases short, with 9 bases between. The CDR3 runs to 12 residues. This CDR3 is CASRAGLYGYTF. The DNA for the CDR3 is TGTGCCAGCAGGGCAGGTCTCTATGGCTACACCTTC.

V is TRBV5-1 and J is TRBJ2-1, with D tentatively TRBD1 (6 bases). CDR1 is SGHRS and CDR2 is YFSETQ in the germline V gene. Trimming removed 3 bases from V and 0 bases from J, with 16 bases in between. There are 17 residues in the CDR3. This chain's CDR3 is CASSWRTVRPSYNEQFF. The CDR3 DNA follows: TGCGCCAGCAGCTGGAGGACAGTGCGACCCTCCTACAATGAGCAGTTCTTC.

V gene TRBV28 combines with J gene TRBJ2-7; weak D call: TRBD1 (5 bases). Trimming removed 2 bases from V and 5 bases from J, with 10 bases in between. Germline V gene data show CDR1 as MDHEN and CDR2 as SYDVKM. CDR3 length equals 13 residues. DNA for the CDR3: TGTGCCAGCAGTTTAGTAGGGGTGGACGAGCAGTACTTC. This gives the protein CASSLVGVDEQYF.

The chain has TRBV30 and TRBJ1-1; weak D call: TRBD1 (5 bases). From germline, CDR1 is GTSNPN and CDR2 SVGIG (reference sequence). The CDR3 sequence is 12 residues long. The V and J ends lost 6 bases and 1 base respectively, with 9 bases between them. The CDR3 protein is CACHQGNTEAFF. DNA of the CDR3: TGTGCCTGTCATCAGGGGAACACTGAAGCTTTCTTT.

This rearrangement joins TRBV7-8 to TRBJ2-1; D is ambiguous. V was cut by 5 bases and J by 5 bases, with 10 bases left in between. CDR1 is SGHVS, CDR2 FQNEAQ, per germline. CDR3 length: 13 amino acids. CDR3 DNA sequence: TGTGCCAGCAGCGCCCCACCAGACAATGAGCAGTTCTTC. The encoded protein is CASSAPPDNEQFF.

CDR3 sequence: CASSYLVYDYGYTF. CDR3 nucleotide sequence: TGTGCCAGCAGTTACTTAGTGTATGACTATGGCTACACCTTC. J is TRBJ1-2 and V is TRBV6-6, with no clear D. Germline V gene sequence: CDR1 MNHNY, CDR2 SVGAGI (reference sequence). V was trimmed by 1 base and J by 3 bases, leaving 9 bases between them. This CDR3 contains 14 residues.

Comment on this clone: Other DNA sequences from this sample encode an identical CDR3 as well. The V gene is TRBV5-1, the J gene TRBJ1-1, with 8 bases that match TRBD1. The CDR3 is made up of 13 amino acids. Per germline, CDR1 SGHRS and CDR2 YFSETQ. J gave up 8 bases and V 0 bases, and 3 bases lay outside the gene matches. The CDR3 sequence: CASSLGGDREAFF. The DNA of the CDR3 is TGCGCCAGCAGCTTGGGTGGGGACAGGGAAGCTTTCTTT.

This sequence joins TRBV19 and TRBJ2-7; tentative D call: TRBD2 (5 bases). Germline V gene lookup returns CDR1 LNHDA and CDR2 SQIVND (reference sequence). The CDR3 runs 12 residues. Trimming took 10 bases from V and 1 from J, leaving 11 bases between them. Written as DNA, the CDR3 is TGTGCCACCCAAGGGAGTTCCTACGAGCAGTACTTC. Amino acids: CATQGSSYEQYF.

The genes are TRBV11-2 and TRBJ2-7; 9 nucleotides align to TRBD1. The germline V gene has CDR1 SGHAT and CDR2 FQNNGV. Trimming removed 1 base from V and 3 bases from J; junction bases left unmatched: 7. The length of the CDR3 is 16 residues. CDR3 residues: CASSLAVRDRVYEQYF. CDR3 in DNA: TGTGCCAGCAGCTTAGCCGTCCGGGACAGGGTCTACGAGCAGTACTTC. Variable domain in full (rest from reference TRBV11-2 and TRBJ2-7): EAGVAQSPRYKIIEKRQSVAFWCNPISGHATLYWYQQILGQGPKLLIQFQNNGVVDDSQLPKDRFSAERLKGVDSTLKIQPAKLEDSAVYLCASSLAVRDRVYEQYFGPGTRLTVT.

The chain joins TRBV19 to TRBJ1-2; 7 positions match TRBD1. With 9 bases clipped from V and 0 bases from J, the junction kept 7 bases outside the gene matches. This CDR3 spans 14 amino acids. Germline CDR1 and CDR2: LNHDA and SQIVND (reference sequence). The CDR3 nucleotides are TGTGCCAGCAAGACAGGGCTGGCTAACTATGGCTACACCTTC. Encoded protein: CASKTGLANYGYTF.

The chain links TRBV28 to TRBJ2-5; D is perhaps TRBD2 (6 bases). Germline-derived CDR1 and CDR2 are MDHEN and SYDVKM. Between the trimmed V and J ends, which lost 4 bases and 1 base, there was a span of 13 bases. The CDR3 is 15 amino acids. The CDR3 sequence: CASSSGGGLQETQYF. The CDR3 nucleotides read TGTGCCAGCAGTTCCGGAGGAGGGCTCCAAGAGACCCAGTACTTC. Looking up the rest from reference TRBV28 and TRBJ2-5 gives the full variable domain: DVKVTQSSRYLVKRTGEKVFLECVQDMDHENMFWYRQDPGLGLRLIYFSYDVKMKEKGDIPEGYSVSREKKERFSLILESASTNQTSMYLCASSSGGGLQETQYFGPGTRLLVL.

In this sample, this clone turned up once. This chain links TRBV5-6 with TRBJ1-1, with D maybe TRBD1 (5 bases). Germline values: CDR1 SGHDT, CDR2 YYEEEE. The CDR3 is 14 amino acids. V shed 4 bases and J shed 4 bases, with 14 bases lying between them. The CDR3 loop reads CASSPPRGTTEAFF. The CDR3 DNA reads as TGTGCCAGCAGCCCCCCGCGGGGGACCACTGAAGCTTTCTTT.

This chain connects TRBV30 to TRBJ2-7; TRBD2 aligns across 11 bases. J gave up 6 bases and V 3 bases, and 4 bases lay outside the gene matches. The germline V gene has CDR1 GTSNPN and CDR2 SVGIG (reference sequence). The CDR3 consists of 13 residues. Here the CDR3 DNA reads TGTGCCTGGAGGACTAGCGGGATAGCCGAGCAGTACTTC. It specifies CAWRTSGIAEQYF.

V and J are TRBV11-2 and TRBJ2-5; D is unresolved. The V gene's germline CDR1 is SGHAT and CDR2 FQNNGV. V lost 5 bases, J lost 4 bases, and 14 bases lay in between. The length of the CDR3 is 14 residues. This CDR3 reads CASSRSRASETQYF. In nucleotides, the CDR3 is TGTGCCAGCAGCCGGAGTCGTGCCTCAGAGACCCAGTACTTC. Filled out from reference TRBV11-2 and TRBJ2-5, the complete variable domain reads EAGVAQSPRYKIIEKRQSVAFWCNPISGHATLYWYQQILGQGPKLLIQFQNNGVVDDSQLPKDRFSAERLKGVDSTLKIQPAKLEDSAVYLCASSRSRASETQYFGPGTRLLVL.

In its sample, this clone was seen a few times. The V and J genes are TRBV19 and TRBJ1-1; 7 bases line up with TRBD1. Per germline, CDR1 LNHDA and CDR2 SQIVND (reference sequence). V lost 11 bases to trimming and J lost 4 bases; unmatched junction nucleotides: 10. The CDR3 sequence is 13 residues long. The CDR3 protein is CAARQGSRTEAFF. The CDR3 DNA follows: TGTGCCGCAAGACAGGGCAGCCGCACTGAAGCTTTCTTT.

The chain uses TRBV7-9 and TRBJ1-6, with a possible D match to TRBD1 (5 bases). CDR3 length: 13 residues. The germline CDR1 and CDR2 sequences are SEHNR and FQNEAQ (reference sequence). V was cut by 1 base and J by 7 bases, with 5 bases left in between. The CDR3 loop is CASSLEGNSPLHF. CDR3 bases: TGTGCCAGCAGCTTAGAGGGGAATTCACCCCTCCACTTT.

The J gene is TRBJ2-5, the V gene TRBV28; a possible D gene is TRBD1 (6 bases). From germline, CDR1 is MDHEN and CDR2 SYDVKM. The CDR3 spans 18 residues. Trimming left V 4 bases short and J 5 bases short, with 26 bases between. CDR3 sequence (DNA): TGTGCCAGCAGTTACGTACCACGGGACAACTTTAAGCGGGAGACCCAGTACTTC. This gives the protein CASSYVPRDNFKRETQYF.

This chain links TRBV4-2 with TRBJ2-3, with TRBD2 matching 11 bases. In germline, CDR1 is LGHNA, CDR2 YNFKEQ. The CDR3 covers 20 residues. Trimming took 4 bases from V and 5 from J; bases not matched to a gene: 20. The CDR3 region is CASSRIAGGSSFGNGDTQYF. CDR3 DNA: TGTGCCAGCAGCCGGATAGCGGGAGGGTCCTCATTTGGAAACGGAGATACGCAGTATTTT.

The CDR3 sequence: CASSLAGGAGTDTQYF. DNA of the CDR3: TGTGCCAGCAGCTTAGCTGGGGGCGCGGGCACAGATACGCAGTATTTT. The gene calls are TRBV7-2 and TRBJ2-3, with a weak D call TRBD1 (6 bases). This CDR3 comprises 16 residues. With 0 bases removed from V and 1 base from J, the gap between germline ends came to 11 bases. Germline V gene lookup returns CDR1 SGHTA and CDR2 FQGNSA. The whole variable domain, remainder taken from reference TRBV7-2 and TRBJ2-3, is GAGVSQSPSNKVTEKGKDVELRCDPISGHTALYWYRQSLGQGLEFLIYFQGNSAPDKSGLPSDRFSAERTGGSVSTLTIQRTQQEDSAVYLCASSLAGGAGTDTQYFGPGTRLTVL.